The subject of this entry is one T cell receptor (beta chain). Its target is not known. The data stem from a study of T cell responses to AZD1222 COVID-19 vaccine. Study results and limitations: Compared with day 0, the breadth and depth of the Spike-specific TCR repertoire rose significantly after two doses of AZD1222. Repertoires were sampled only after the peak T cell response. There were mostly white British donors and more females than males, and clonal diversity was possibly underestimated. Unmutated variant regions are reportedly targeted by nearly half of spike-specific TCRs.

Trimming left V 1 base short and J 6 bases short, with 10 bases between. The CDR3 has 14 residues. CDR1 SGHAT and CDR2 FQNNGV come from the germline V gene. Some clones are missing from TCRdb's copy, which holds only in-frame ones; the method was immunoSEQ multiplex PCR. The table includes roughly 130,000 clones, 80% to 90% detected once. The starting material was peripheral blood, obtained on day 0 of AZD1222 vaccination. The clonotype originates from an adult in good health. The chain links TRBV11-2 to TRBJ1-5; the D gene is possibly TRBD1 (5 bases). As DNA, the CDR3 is TGTGCCAGCAGCTTAGCAGGGCCGAGTCAGCCCCAGCATTTT. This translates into CASSLAGPSQPQHF.